This passage covers 20 T cell receptor beta chains from one sample sequenced in a study of metastatic and nonmetastatic thyroid tumors. Not a single patient had been given any form of treatment at any point before undergoing thyroid surgery. TCRdb reassembled clones from the PCR reads with MiXCR. The sample carries around 30,000 clones, around 19% recorded once. Sequenced sample: blood. These receptors were collected from a female donor with papillary thyroid cancer or a benign thyroid nodule (not recorded which). Some clones in this sample may be carry-over from other donors' samples.

This clone was recorded many times. The chain carries TRBV30 and TRBJ2-2, with 7 bases lining up with TRBD1. The CDR3 is 16 amino acids. J gave up 2 bases and V 0 bases, and 6 bases lay outside the gene matches. The V gene's germline CDR1 is GTSNPN and CDR2 SVGIG (reference sequence). The CDR3 spells CAWSVRTGPNTGELFF. CDR3 DNA sequence: TGTGCCTGGAGTGTAAGGACAGGACCTAACACCGGGGAGCTGTTTTTT.

This clone showed up many times. The junction departs from germline at one end; a sequencing error may be responsible. This chain connects TRBV6-1 to TRBJ2-1; no firm D call. This CDR3 is built from 10 residues. The germline CDR1 and CDR2 sequences are MNHNS and SASEGT. CDR3 region: CASRLFEQLF. For the CDR3, the DNA is TGTGCCAGCAGGCTATTTGAGCAGCTCTTC.

This clone has ten or more counts. CDR3 in amino acids: CASSPDSYNEKLFF. CDR3 sequence (DNA): TGTGCCAGCTCACCAGACAGTTATAATGAAAAACTGTTTTTT. This sequence joins TRBV18 and TRBJ1-4; D perhaps matches TRBD1 (5 bases). This CDR3 has 14 amino acids. The V gene lost 2 bases and the J gene lost 4 bases, with 8 bases spanning the gap. In germline, CDR1 is KGHSH, CDR2 LQKENI.

This clone occurred many times. The chain carries TRBV3-1 and TRBJ1-1, with D unresolved. The CDR3 sequence is 12 residues long. The V and J ends lost 3 bases and 1 base respectively, with 3 bases between them. From germline, CDR1 is LGHDT and CDR2 YNNKEL (reference sequence). CDR3 DNA sequence: TGTGCCAGCAGCCACCGGAACACTGAAGCTTTCTTT. Its translation is CASSHRNTEAFF.

This clone came up a few times. Its ends do not fully match the called genes, so a read error is possible. J is TRBJ2-7 and V is TRBV6-9; D unresolved. The V gene's germline CDR1 is MNHGY and CDR2 SVAAGI. This CDR3 spans 12 amino acids. CDR3 in DNA: TGTGCCATCAGTTTCGTAGGATCCGAGCAGTACTTC. This gives the protein CAISFVGSEQYF.

This chain connects TRBV6-5 to TRBJ1-3, with D possibly TRBD1 on 5 matching bases. Trimming cost V 0 bases and J 4 bases, with 10 bases left between them. The V gene's germline CDR1 is MNHEY and CDR2 SVGAGI. This CDR3 region has 15 residues. The CDR3 region has the DNA TGTGCCAGCAGTTACTCTGGGGGTCGGGGAAACACCATATATTTT. Translating it yields CASSYSGGRGNTIYF.

This clone came up many times. The rearrangement links TRBV19 to TRBJ1-6, with 8 bases lining up with TRBD1. Germline values: CDR1 LNHDA, CDR2 SQIVND (reference sequence). CDR3 length equals 15 residues. V lost 5 bases, J lost 6 bases, and 6 bases stayed unmatched. Here the CDR3 reads CASSSGQGGNSPLHF. The CDR3 nucleotides are TGTGCCAGTAGTTCCGGACAGGGTGGTAATTCACCCCTCCACTTT.

The CDR3 sequence: CASSEEDRLSPLHF. DNA for the CDR3: TGTGCCAGCAGTGAGGAGGACAGGCTGTCACCCCTCCACTTT. V usage is TRBV28 and J usage is TRBJ1-6; 7 bases are a match to TRBD1. Germline CDR1 and CDR2: MDHEN and SYDVKM. V was pared by 5 bases and J by 10 bases, with 8 bases of the junction left unmatched. The CDR3 consists of 14 residues.

The CDR3 DNA sequence: TGTGCCAGCAATGGGGGCAATGAGCAGTTCTTC. Encoded protein: CASNGGNEQFF. The gene calls are TRBV28 and TRBJ2-1; possibly TRBD1 or TRBD2 for D (5 bases each). The V and J ends lost 7 bases and 6 bases respectively, with 7 bases between them. The CDR3 consists of 11 residues. Germline V gives CDR1 MDHEN, CDR2 SYDVKM.

The chain couples TRBV9 to TRBJ2-6; TRBD1 matches 11 bases. The germline CDR1 and CDR2 sequences are SGDLS and YYNGEE. V dropped 4 bases and J dropped 4; count of bases not matched to a gene: 10. This CDR3 contains 18 residues. CDR3 in amino acids: CASSFAGTGGIGANVLTF. CDR3 DNA sequence: TGTGCCAGCAGCTTCGCCGGGACAGGGGGGATAGGGGCCAACGTCCTGACTTTC.

J is TRBJ2-1 and V is TRBV30, with 8 bases lining up with TRBD2. The CDR3 runs to 14 residues. Trimming at V came to 5 bases and at J to 10 bases, leaving 13 bases not matched to a gene. CDR1 and CDR2 (germline): GTSNPN, SVGIG (reference sequence). The CDR3 nucleotides are TGTGCCTGGGAAGAACTGGGACTAGGAAGCGAGCAGTTCTTC. It translates to CAWEELGLGSEQFF.

The table lists this clone with many counts. V and J are TRBV6-1 and TRBJ1-1; 9 bases map to TRBD1. With V trimmed by 6 bases and J by 4 bases, 6 bases remained unmatched. Per germline, CDR1 MNHNS and CDR2 SASEGT. This CDR3 spans 14 amino acids. CDR3 protein: CASRTQGAGTEAFF. For the CDR3, the DNA is TGTGCCAGCAGGACACAGGGGGCGGGCACTGAAGCTTTCTTT.

This clone counts as medium-sized (0.01 to 0.1%). This chain uses TRBV20-1 with TRBJ1-3, with no clear D. The germline CDR1 and CDR2 sequences are DFQATT and SNEGSKA (reference sequence). This CDR3 region has 15 residues. The V end lost 5 bases, the J end lost 0 bases, and 14 bases lay between the germline ends. The CDR3 bases are TGCAGTGCTGACGGCGGCCCAAGCTCTGGAAACACCATATATTTT. Protein sequence: CSADGGPSSGNTIYF.

This chain connects TRBV12-3 or TRBV12-4 to TRBJ1-5; 8 nucleotides line up with TRBD1. The V segment lost 5 bases and the J segment 4 bases; nucleotides outside the gene matches: 1. The CDR3 consists of 13 residues. CDR3 DNA: TGTGCCAGCAGTGGACAGGGAAATCAGCCCCAGCATTTT. Encoded protein: CASSGQGNQPQHF.

This clone has ten or more counts. The genes are TRBV24-1 and TRBJ2-3; 8 positions match TRBD2. The germline gives CDR1 KGHDR, CDR2 SFDVKD. V shed 6 bases and J 2 bases; nucleotides not matched to a gene: 3. The CDR3 contains 14 residues. The CDR3 DNA reads TGTGCCACCAGTCGCGGGGGGAACACAGATACGCAGTATTTT. This encodes CATSRGGNTDTQYF.

This clone showed up just a few times. V usage is TRBV2 and J usage is TRBJ2-3; the match to TRBD1 covers 9 bases. Trimming removed 5 bases from V and 9 bases from J; junction bases left unmatched: 3. CDR1 and CDR2 (germline): SNHLY, FYNNEI. The CDR3 loop spans 12 amino acids. This chain's CDR3 is CASSRTGGTQYF. The CDR3 nucleotides are TGTGCCAGCAGTCGAACAGGGGGCACGCAGTATTTT. Combining the CDR3 with reference TRBV2 and TRBJ2-3 gives the whole variable domain EPEVTQTPSHQVTQMGQEVILRCVPISNHLYFYWYRQILGQKVEFLVSFYNNEISEKSEIFDDQFSVERPDGSNFTLKIRSTKLEDSAMYFCASSRTGGTQYFGPGTRLTVL.

This clone was counted only a few times. The genes are TRBV28 and TRBJ2-7, with 10 positions matching TRBD2. The germline V gene has CDR1 MDHEN and CDR2 SYDVKM. Losses at the gene ends were 3 bases for V and 2 bases for J; bases not matched to a gene: 7. The CDR3 has 16 residues. The CDR3 loop reads CASSFPGLAATYEQYF. The CDR3 DNA follows: TGTGCCAGCAGTTTTCCCGGACTAGCGGCAACCTACGAGCAGTACTTC.

This clone appeared many times. A much larger clone differs by one base, so this may be a read error. The genes are TRBV3-1 and TRBJ1-4; 10 nucleotides align to TRBD1. The germline V gene has CDR1 LGHDT and CDR2 YNNKEL (reference sequence). This CDR3 contains 14 residues. The DNA of the CDR3 is TGTGCCAGCAGACGGGACAGGGGCTATGGAAAACTGGTTTTT. It yields the protein CASRRDRGYGKLVF.

Worth noting for this clone: As the CDR3 is not closed by the conserved phenylalanine or tryptophan, this likely results from a read error. The gene calls are TRBV30 and TRBJ2-1; D unclear. CDR3 length: 14 residues. Germline V gene lookup returns CDR1 GTSNPN and CDR2 SVGIG (reference sequence). Trimming shortened V by 5 bases and J by 1 base, and 12 bases separated the two germline ends. CDR3: CAWVQPTSYNEQFS. Written as DNA, the CDR3 is TGTGCCTGGGTCCAACCAACGTCCTACAATGAGCAGTTCTCC.

Ten or more counts support this clone. This CDR3 reads CASSLEFEASGAFF. The CDR3, as DNA: TGCGCCAGCAGCTTGGAGTTCGAGGCCTCGGGAGCTTTCTTT. The chain recombines TRBV5-1 with TRBJ1-1; unclear D gene. CDR1 SGHRS and CDR2 YFSETQ come from the germline V gene. The CDR3 runs 14 residues. The V gene lost 0 bases and the J gene lost 10 bases, with 16 bases spanning the gap.